The 29 T cell receptor beta chains below all came from one sample that was sequenced in a study of CD8 T cells in ankylosing spondylitis. The antigens these receptors bind are not known. General study points: Apparently characteristic of ankylosing spondylitis blood was a TCR beta motif (fewer than 10 highly homologous variants).

Using its own MiXCR run on the 5' RACE reads, TCRdb lists one record per CDR3 protein. This table holds over 400,000 distinct CDR3 sequences, roughly a quarter found once. The material sequenced was blood, either unsorted or a sorted T cell fraction (not recorded which). These receptors came from a male donor with ankylosing spondylitis.

This clonotype was seen only a few times. J is TRBJ1-1 and V is TRBV20-1; D is ambiguous. CDR1 is DFQATT and CDR2 is SNEGSKA in the germline V gene (reference sequence). The CDR3 is made up of 11 amino acids. Trimming took 5 bases from V and 10 from J, leaving 14 bases between them. The DNA for the CDR3 is TGCAGTGCTCAACAAGCCCTGGGAGCTTTCTTT. Translating gives CSAQQALGAFF.

The gene calls are TRBV14 and TRBJ2-7, with D unclear. The V end was cut by 4 bases, the J end by 4 bases, with 8 bases between. Looked up from germline, CDR1 is SGHDN and CDR2 is FVKESK. The CDR3 totals 12 residues. The CDR3 nucleotides are TGTGCCAGCAGCCCCCGCCAGTACGAGCAGTACTTC. Residues: CASSPRQYEQYF.

V is TRBV20-1 and J is TRBJ1-3, with D maybe TRBD1 (6 bases). The germline V gene has CDR1 DFQATT and CDR2 SNEGSKA (reference sequence). The CDR3 consists of 18 residues. Trimming cost V 3 bases and J 1 base, with 22 bases left between them. The DNA for the CDR3 is TGCAGTGCTAGTCCAAACCCCGACAGGACAGTATCTGGAAACACCATATATTTT. Amino acids: CSASPNPDRTVSGNTIYF.

V is TRBV20-1 and J is TRBJ1-1, with D uncertain. The CDR3 consists of 12 residues. V lost 4 bases and J lost 4, with 10 bases in between. Germline CDR1 DFQATT, CDR2 SNEGSKA (reference sequence). The CDR3 is CSATGQATEAFF. The CDR3 DNA is TGCAGTGCTACTGGGCAGGCCACTGAAGCTTTCTTT.

The chain couples TRBV5-4 to TRBJ2-3; no reliable D call. Germline CDR1 SGHNT, CDR2 YYREEE (reference sequence). V lost 2 bases to trimming and J lost 1 base, with 11 bases between them. This CDR3 spans 15 amino acids. DNA for the CDR3: TGTGCCAGCAGCTTTAGTTGGGCCCGCACAGATACGCAGTATTTT. Its translation is CASSFSWARTDTQYF.

This clonotype was detected only a few times. The rearrangement joins TRBV19 to TRBJ2-1; D is ambiguous. The CDR3 is 11 residues long. Trimming pared 3 bases from V and 9 bases from J, leaving 6 bases between. Germline assignment: CDR1 LNHDA and CDR2 SQIVND (reference sequence). The DNA for the CDR3 is TGTGCCAGTAGTATCCGTCGTGAGCAGTTCTTC. It codes for CASSIRREQFF.

This clonotype turned up a few times. The rearrangement joins TRBV29-1 to TRBJ2-3; D ambiguous. The length of the CDR3 is 12 residues. Per germline, CDR1 SQVTM and CDR2 ANQGSEA. The V end was cut by 5 bases, the J end by 1 base, with 7 bases between. The chain's CDR3 is CSVLRGTDTQYF. Here the CDR3 DNA reads TGCAGCGTTCTCCGGGGCACAGATACGCAGTATTTT.

This clonotype was detected only a few times. This rearrangement joins TRBV12-3 or TRBV12-4 to TRBJ2-2; 7 nucleotides match TRBD1. CDR3 length equals 16 residues. V dropped 5 bases and J dropped 0; count of bases not matched to a gene: 6. The CDR3 coding sequence is TGTGCCAGCAGTCTACTAGGGACAGCGAACACCGGGGAGCTGTTTTTT. The encoded protein is CASSLLGTANTGELFF.

The rearrangement uses TRBV4-1 and TRBJ2-1; D gene unclear. V dropped 0 bases and J dropped 5 bases, with 14 bases sitting between them. CDR1 and CDR2 from the germline V gene are MGHRA and YSYEKL. The CDR3 loop spans 16 amino acids. The CDR3 loop reads CASSQDGRRSNNEQFF. The CDR3 DNA is TGCGCCAGCAGCCAAGATGGGCGTAGGTCCAACAATGAGCAGTTCTTC.

The chain combines TRBV27 with TRBJ2-5; tentative D call: TRBD1 (6 bases). This CDR3 contains 16 residues. CDR1 and CDR2 from the germline V gene are MNHEY and SMNVEV (reference sequence). Trimming cost V 5 bases and J 5 bases, with 21 bases left between them. The CDR3 sequence is CASSPTTGLDWETQYF. CDR3 bases: TGTGCCAGCAGTCCCACGACAGGTTTGGATTGGGAGACCCAGTACTTC.

This clonotype has just a few counts. V is TRBV11-2 and J is TRBJ2-5; 12 bases are a match to TRBD2. The CDR3 loop spans 19 amino acids. V was pared by 0 bases and J by 4 bases, with 12 bases of the junction left unmatched. In germline, CDR1 is SGHAT, CDR2 FQNNGV. CDR3 DNA sequence: TGTGCCAGCAGCTTAGAGACTAGCGGGAGACTGTTGGGCGGAGAGACCCAGTACTTC. This gives the protein CASSLETSGRLLGGETQYF.

J is TRBJ2-2 and V is TRBV27, with a tentative D call TRBD2 (6 bases). This CDR3 has 15 amino acids. Germline lookup yields CDR1 MNHEY and CDR2 SMNVEV (reference sequence). The V gene lost 10 bases and the J gene lost 5 bases, with 20 bases spanning the gap. The CDR3 DNA reads TGTGCCAATTGGAGTAGGACTAAGGAAACCGGGGAGCTGTTTTTT. Its protein is CANWSRTKETGELFF.

In its sample, this clonotype was seen a few times. The chain combines TRBV2 with TRBJ2-1; no clear D gene. CDR1 SNHLY and CDR2 FYNNEI come from the germline V gene. V dropped 0 bases and J dropped 5 bases, with 5 bases sitting between them. The CDR3 is 13 residues long. Written as DNA, the CDR3 is TGTGCCAGCAGTGAAGCCGGCCACAATGAGCAGTTCTTC. Translated, it gives CASSEAGHNEQFF.

This clonotype was counted only a few times. The chain combines TRBV15 with TRBJ2-1; no firm D call. This CDR3 region has 12 residues. Per germline, CDR1 LNHNV and CDR2 YYDKDF (reference sequence). The ends were cut back, 0 bases at V and 9 bases at J, with 6 bases in the middle. CDR3 DNA sequence: TGTGCCACCAGCAGAGATCGTGGTGAGCAGTTCTTC. Its translation: CATSRDRGEQFF.

The chain carries TRBV7-7 and TRBJ2-7; 10 bases agree with TRBD1. V shed 5 bases and J 4 bases; nucleotides not matched to a gene: 8. CDR1 is SSHAT, CDR2 FNYEAQ, per germline (reference sequence). This CDR3 comprises 15 residues. CDR3 sequence reads: CASSPGQGLPYEQYV. The CDR3 nucleotides are TGTGCCAGCAGCCCGGGACAGGGGTTACCGTACGAGCAGTACGTC.

There are a few counts of this clonotype. The chain recombines TRBV5-5 with TRBJ1-1; D gene ambiguous. The CDR3 contains 14 residues. Germline V CDR1 and CDR2: SGHKS, YYEKEE (reference sequence). Trimming left V 0 bases short and J 3 bases short, with 9 bases between. The CDR3 region is CASSLASADTEAFF. The DNA for the CDR3 is TGTGCCAGCAGCTTGGCCTCTGCTGACACTGAAGCTTTCTTT.

This clonotype was detected a few times. J is TRBJ2-3 and V is TRBV7-8, with 8 bases fitting TRBD2. CDR3 size: 16 residues. Per germline, CDR1 SGHVS and CDR2 FQNEAQ. J was trimmed by 4 bases and V by 2 bases; bases with no gene match: 8. CDR3 region: CASSLHRSGNADTQYF. The CDR3 nucleotides read TGTGCCAGCAGCTTACATCGTAGCGGGAACGCAGATACGCAGTATTTT.

This clonotype has only a few counts. The chain has TRBV24-1 and TRBJ2-2; D perhaps matches TRBD1 (5 bases). V lost 5 bases, J lost 2 bases, and 5 bases lay in between. The CDR3 contains 13 residues. Germline V gene lookup returns CDR1 KGHDR and CDR2 SFDVKD. This CDR3 is CATSGTNTGELFF. DNA of the CDR3: TGTGCCACCAGTGGGACAAACACCGGGGAGCTGTTTTTT.

The chain uses TRBV5-1 and TRBJ2-5; a weak D match, TRBD1 (6 bases). CDR3 length: 14 amino acids. The germline CDR1 and CDR2 sequences are SGHRS and YFSETQ. Trimming took 2 bases from V and 4 from J, leaving 12 bases between them. The DNA for the CDR3 is TGCGCCAGCAGCTTCACAGGGACCGGAGAGACCCAGTACTTC. It translates to CASSFTGTGETQYF.

This clonotype was observed a few times. The gene calls are TRBV27 and TRBJ1-5; D possibly corresponds to TRBD1 (6 bases). Trimming took off 5 bases at V and 12 bases at J, with 23 bases between the two ends. The CDR3 runs 15 residues. Germline CDR1 and CDR2: MNHEY and SMNVEV (reference sequence). Here the CDR3 reads CASSAKRTVFVRQHF. In nucleotides, the CDR3 is TGTGCCAGCAGTGCGAAAAGGACAGTATTTGTGCGCCAGCATTTT.

This clonotype was detected many times. This chain uses TRBV20-1 with TRBJ2-1, with D unresolved. The germline CDR1 and CDR2 sequences are DFQATT and SNEGSKA (reference sequence). This CDR3 spans 11 amino acids. The CDR3 coding sequence is TGCAGCGCCCGGGCCTACAATGAGCAGTTCTTC. It codes for CSARAYNEQFF.

The chain has TRBV9 and TRBJ1-1, with D tentatively TRBD1 (5 bases). The CDR3 covers 16 residues. CDR1 SGDLS and CDR2 YYNGEE come from the germline V gene. The V and J ends lost 0 bases and 4 bases respectively, with 16 bases between them. The CDR3 nucleotides are TGTGCCAGCAGCGTAGGCGGGGGGGGTTTTCGCACTGAAGCTTTCTTT. It translates to CASSVGGGGFRTEAFF.

This clonotype was seen a few times. V gene TRBV15 combines with J gene TRBJ2-3; 13 bases are a match to TRBD2. V trimming: 3 bases; J trimming: 1 base; junction bases outside the gene matches: 13. The CDR3 has 20 amino acids. Germline assignment: CDR1 LNHNV and CDR2 YYDKDF (reference sequence). Here the CDR3 reads CATSRRLAGGSSSRTDTQYF. The CDR3, as DNA: TGTGCCACCAGCAGGAGACTAGCGGGAGGATCTAGTTCTCGCACAGATACGCAGTATTTT.

The gene calls are TRBV21-1 and TRBJ1-5; no check of the table's D call, TRBD1, against the DNA was made. TRBV21-1 is labeled a pseudogene. The CDR3 totals 19 residues. This CDR3 is CASSKGRRTTILFWQPQHF. The CDR3 DNA reads as TGTGCCAGCAGCAAGGGTAGGAGGACAACGATATTGTTTTGGCAGCCCCAGCATTTT.

V usage is TRBV12-3 or TRBV12-4 and J usage is TRBJ1-5; D is undetermined. The CDR3 has 14 amino acids. The germline V and J ends were trimmed by 6 bases and 5 bases, with 14 bases remaining between them. This CDR3 reads CASRQREGHQPQHF. The CDR3 coding sequence is TGTGCCAGCAGACAGCGGGAGGGCCATCAGCCCCAGCATTTT.

CDR3 in amino acids: CASTQARLNTGELFF. DNA of the CDR3: TGTGCCAGCACCCAGGCCCGCCTCAACACCGGGGAGCTGTTTTTT. The rearrangement uses TRBV7-9 and TRBJ2-2; D is unclear. The CDR3 runs to 15 residues. Germline V gives CDR1 SEHNR, CDR2 FQNEAQ (reference sequence). V dropped 7 bases and J dropped 2 bases, with 14 bases sitting between them.

CDR3 sequence: CASSTDPTRLSQFF. Here the CDR3 DNA reads TGTGCCAGTAGTACCGACCCGACGCGCCTTTCCCAGTTCTTC. The V and J genes are TRBV19 and TRBJ2-1; unclear D gene. The CDR3 consists of 14 residues. Looked up from germline, CDR1 is LNHDA and CDR2 is SQIVND (reference sequence). V lost 4 bases and J lost 13, with 20 bases in between.

V gene TRBV20-1 combines with J gene TRBJ2-2, with 7 nucleotides matching TRBD1. The CDR3 is 14 residues long. The trim removed 3 bases at V and 1 base at J, leaving 2 bases unmatched. Germline V CDR1 and CDR2: DFQATT, SNEGSKA (reference sequence). The CDR3 coding sequence is TGCAGTGCTAGTTACAGGGGGAACACCGGGGAGCTGTTTTTT. It yields the protein CSASYRGNTGELFF.

The V gene is TRBV4-1, the J gene TRBJ2-3; D not resolved. The V gene lost 4 bases and the J gene lost 0 bases, with 11 bases spanning the gap. Germline V gene sequence: CDR1 MGHRA, CDR2 YSYEKL. The CDR3 has 15 amino acids. Written as DNA, the CDR3 is TGCGCCAGCAGCCTCACTTACACTAGCACAGATACGCAGTATTTT. It yields the protein CASSLTYTSTDTQYF.